Included here is one TCR beta chain sequence, with context. Antigen: not known. This entry comes from a study of siplizumab effects on memory and regulatory T cells. Study-wide results and caveats: Siplizumab cultures yielded proliferating Tregs whose suppressive function was not confirmed.

The CDR3 loop spans 16 amino acids. Trimming left V 1 base short and J 2 bases short, with 12 bases between. Germline loops: CDR1 SEHNR, CDR2 FQNEAQ (reference sequence). The method was immunoSEQ multiplex PCR; TCRdb's version includes in-frame clones alone and lacks a portion of them. Here the sample spans 90,000 to 95,000 clones, more than 85% being singletons. The sequence was obtained from a human donor in good health. Sequenced: CD8+ T cells sorted from blood. The chain couples TRBV7-9 to TRBJ2-1, with D perhaps TRBD2 (6 bases). The CDR3 protein is CASSLVGGETYNEQFF. CDR3 bases: TGTGCCAGCAGCTTAGTGGGGGGAGAAACCTACAATGAGCAGTTCTTC.